The source of this T cell receptor beta chain is a study of regulatory T cells in long-lasting Graves disease. Overall study context: Those Graves' patients who were newly diagnosed had been on antithyroid drugs under 3 months. General study results and limits: The persistent group shared around 2,600 public clonotypes, more than the 966 shared by new patients. Persistent disease showed a preference for TRBV28, TRBJ1-2 and TRBJ2-5.

The time point was: newly diagnosed GD, antithyroid drugs for less than 3 months. RNA from PBMCs was the source of the TCR library. Around 8.2 milliliters of peripheral blood were drawn into EDTA tubes. Arm-PCR of CDR3 regions and iRepertoire HTBI primers were the basis on which TCR beta libraries were built. TCRdb reanalysed the multiplex PCR reads using MiXCR and keeps one entry per CDR3 protein. This sample has 200,000 to 300,000 distinct CDR3 sequences, with around 20% found just once. Comment on this clonotype: The antigen is unknown. This sequence may be a read error, since a much larger clone differs from it by one base.

The ends lost 5 bases at V and 5 bases at J; junction bases unmatched: 9. Germline-derived CDR1 and CDR2 are MNHEY and SVGEGT. The CDR3 extends over 15 amino acids. The V gene is TRBV6-2 or TRBV6-3, the J gene TRBJ2-1; 7 bases fit TRBD1. This sequence originates from a female donor with Graves disease. The sequenced sample was peripheral blood mononuclear cells (PBMCs), obtained at new diagnosis, from a patient treated with antithyroid drugs. CDR3: CASSPGQEPHNEQFF. The DNA for the CDR3 is TGTGCCAGCAGTCCCGGACAGGAGCCCCACAATGAGCAGTTCTTC.